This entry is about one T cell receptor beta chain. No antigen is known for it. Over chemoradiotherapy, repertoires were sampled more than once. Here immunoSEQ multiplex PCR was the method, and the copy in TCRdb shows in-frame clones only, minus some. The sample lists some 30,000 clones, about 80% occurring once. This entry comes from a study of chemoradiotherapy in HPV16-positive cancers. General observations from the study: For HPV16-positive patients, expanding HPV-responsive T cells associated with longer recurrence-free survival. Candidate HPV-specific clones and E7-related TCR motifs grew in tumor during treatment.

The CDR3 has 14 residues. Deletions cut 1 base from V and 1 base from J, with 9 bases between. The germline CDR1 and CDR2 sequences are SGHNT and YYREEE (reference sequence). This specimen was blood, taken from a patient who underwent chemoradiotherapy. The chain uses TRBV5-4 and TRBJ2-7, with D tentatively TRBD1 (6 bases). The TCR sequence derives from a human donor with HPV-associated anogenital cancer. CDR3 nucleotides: TGTGCCAGCAGCTTGACAGGGAATTCCTACGAGCAGTACTTC. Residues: CASSLTGNSYEQYF.